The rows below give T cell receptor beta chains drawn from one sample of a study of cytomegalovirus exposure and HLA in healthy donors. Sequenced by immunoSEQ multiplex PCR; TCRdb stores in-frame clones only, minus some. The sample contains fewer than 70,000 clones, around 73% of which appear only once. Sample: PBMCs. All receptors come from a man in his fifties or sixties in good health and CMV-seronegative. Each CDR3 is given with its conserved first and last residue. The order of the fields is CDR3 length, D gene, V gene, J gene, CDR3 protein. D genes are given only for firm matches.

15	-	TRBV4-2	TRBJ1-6	CASSQEASYNSPLHF
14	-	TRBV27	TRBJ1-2	CASSLSNGAYGYTF
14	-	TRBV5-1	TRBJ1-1	CASSMGQLNTEAFF
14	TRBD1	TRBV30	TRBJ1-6	CACPGGSYNSPLHF
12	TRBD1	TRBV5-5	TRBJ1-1	CASTGGTTEAFF
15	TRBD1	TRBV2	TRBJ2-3	CASSTDRGHTDTQYF
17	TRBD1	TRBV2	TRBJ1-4	CASSEFPQGGINEKLFF
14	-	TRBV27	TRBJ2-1	CASRRGGTYNEQFF
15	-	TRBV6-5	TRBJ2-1	CASSFSTGLQNEQFF
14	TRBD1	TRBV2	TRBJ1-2	CARRPGQPNYGYTF
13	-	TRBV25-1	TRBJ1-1	CATQAGLSTEAFF
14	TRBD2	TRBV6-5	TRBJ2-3	CASSSGGPVDTQYF
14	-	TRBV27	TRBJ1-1	CASSFNSRNTEAFF
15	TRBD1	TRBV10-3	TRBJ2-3	CAISDGQGASDTQYF
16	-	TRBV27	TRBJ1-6	CASSLLEGRYNSPLHF
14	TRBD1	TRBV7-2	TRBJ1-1	CASRPRQGLTEAFF
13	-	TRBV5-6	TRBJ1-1	CASSARGFAEAFF
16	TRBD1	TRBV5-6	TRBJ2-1	CASSFQGAGTYNEQFF
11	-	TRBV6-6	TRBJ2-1	CASSTGILQFF
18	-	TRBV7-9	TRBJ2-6	CASSSLQVSTLWANVLTF
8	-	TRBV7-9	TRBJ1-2	CASSLVSF
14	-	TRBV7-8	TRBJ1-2	CASSDIRENYGYTF
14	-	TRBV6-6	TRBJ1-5	CASSTRVGNQPQHF
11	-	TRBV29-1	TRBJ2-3	CSARLTDTQYF
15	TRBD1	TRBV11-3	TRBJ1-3	CASSPGQGPGNTIYF
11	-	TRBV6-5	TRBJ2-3	CASRAVDTQYF
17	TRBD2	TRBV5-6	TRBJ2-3	CASSSKLAGGPTDTQYF
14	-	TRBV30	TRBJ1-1	CAWSFGGLGTEAFF
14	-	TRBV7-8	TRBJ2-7	CASSFAGGAYEQYF
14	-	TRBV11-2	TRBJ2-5	CASSSGGGRETQYF
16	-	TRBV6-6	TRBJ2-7	CASSYSFPRQSHEQYF
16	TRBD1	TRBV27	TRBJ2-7	CASASLSGTGNYEQYF
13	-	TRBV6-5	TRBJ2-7	CASRVGERYEQYF
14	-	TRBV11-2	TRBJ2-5	CASSLGQGTETQYF
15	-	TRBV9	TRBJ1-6	CASSGIRGDNSPLHF
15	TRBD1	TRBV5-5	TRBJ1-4	CASSLWDRAGEKLFF
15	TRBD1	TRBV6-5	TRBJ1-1	CASRAGTAEGTEAFF
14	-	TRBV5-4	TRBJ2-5	CAVPLTGSQETQYF
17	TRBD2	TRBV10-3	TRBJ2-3	CAISEPKRGGVVDTQYF
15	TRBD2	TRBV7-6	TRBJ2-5	CASSLGRGVQETQYF
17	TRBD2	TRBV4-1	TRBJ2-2	CASSQEDRGGLSGELFF
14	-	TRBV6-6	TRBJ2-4	CASSLGRGKNIQYF
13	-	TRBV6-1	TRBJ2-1	CASSGLQGNEQFF
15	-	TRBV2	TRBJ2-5	CASSEERLEKETQYF
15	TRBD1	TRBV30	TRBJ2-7	CAWSGRTGSSGEQYF